The source of this T cell receptor beta chain is a study of blood T cell repertoires in COVID-19. Background on the study: The analysed material was cDNA or gDNA that came from T cells, B-cell-depleted T cells, or PBMCs.

Some clones are missing from TCRdb's copy, which holds only in-frame ones; the method was immunoSEQ multiplex PCR. The repertoire consists of about 92,000 clones, with 75% to 85% occurring once and the leading ten covering about a tenth. Germline CDR1 MNHEY, CDR2 SMNVEV (reference sequence). There are 17 residues in the CDR3. Unmatched junction bases numbered 13, after V lost 6 bases and J lost 1 base. The sample was peripheral blood. The sequence was obtained from a woman in her seventies with acute or convalescent COVID-19. The V gene is TRBV27, the J gene TRBJ1-1; TRBD1 matches at 8 bases. CDR3 region: CASRTGQGRVGNTEAFF. CDR3 nucleotides: TGTGCCAGCAGGACCGGACAGGGTAGAGTCGGGAACACTGAAGCTTTCTTT.